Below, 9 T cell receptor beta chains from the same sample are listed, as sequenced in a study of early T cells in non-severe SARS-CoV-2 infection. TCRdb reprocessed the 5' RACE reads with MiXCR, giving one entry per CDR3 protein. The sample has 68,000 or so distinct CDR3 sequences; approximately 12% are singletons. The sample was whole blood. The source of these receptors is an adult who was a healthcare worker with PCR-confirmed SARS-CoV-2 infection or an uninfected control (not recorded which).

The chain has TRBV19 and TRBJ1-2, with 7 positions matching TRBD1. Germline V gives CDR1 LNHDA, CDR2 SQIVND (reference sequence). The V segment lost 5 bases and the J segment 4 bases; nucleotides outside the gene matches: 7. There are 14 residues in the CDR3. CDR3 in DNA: TGTGCCAGTAGTCCCGGGGACAGACTCTATGGCTACACCTTC. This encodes CASSPGDRLYGYTF.

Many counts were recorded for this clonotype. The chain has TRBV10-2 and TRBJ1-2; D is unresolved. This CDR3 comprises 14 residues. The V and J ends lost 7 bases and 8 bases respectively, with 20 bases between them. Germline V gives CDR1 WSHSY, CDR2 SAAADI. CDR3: CASTPLGGLEGYTF. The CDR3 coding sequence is TGCGCCAGCACACCTCTTGGAGGGTTGGAAGGCTACACCTTC.

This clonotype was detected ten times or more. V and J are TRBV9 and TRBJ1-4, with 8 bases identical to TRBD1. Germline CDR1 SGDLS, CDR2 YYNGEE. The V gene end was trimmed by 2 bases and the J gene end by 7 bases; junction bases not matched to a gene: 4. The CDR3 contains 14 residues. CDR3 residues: CASSVGTGGEKLFF. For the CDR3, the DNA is TGTGCCAGCAGCGTCGGGACAGGAGGTGAAAAACTGTTTTTT.

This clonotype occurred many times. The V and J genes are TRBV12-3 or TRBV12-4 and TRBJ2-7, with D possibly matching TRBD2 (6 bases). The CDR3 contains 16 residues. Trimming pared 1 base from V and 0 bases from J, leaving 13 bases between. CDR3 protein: CASSLGDWASSYEQYF. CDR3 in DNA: TGTGCCAGCAGTTTAGGGGACTGGGCAAGCTCCTACGAGCAGTACTTC.

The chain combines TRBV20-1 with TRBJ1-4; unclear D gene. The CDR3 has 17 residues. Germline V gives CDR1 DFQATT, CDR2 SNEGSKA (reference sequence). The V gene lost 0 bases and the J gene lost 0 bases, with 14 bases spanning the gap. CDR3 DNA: TGCAGTGCTAGAGATCGATGGGCCTCACCAACTAATGAAAAACTGTTTTTT. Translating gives CSARDRWASPTNEKLFF.

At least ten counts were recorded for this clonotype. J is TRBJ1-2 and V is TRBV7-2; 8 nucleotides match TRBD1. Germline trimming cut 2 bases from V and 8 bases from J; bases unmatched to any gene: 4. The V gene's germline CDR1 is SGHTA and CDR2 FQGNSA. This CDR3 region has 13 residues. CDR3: CASSLRRGLGYTF. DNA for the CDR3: TGTGCCAGCAGCTTACGCAGGGGGCTAGGCTACACCTTC.

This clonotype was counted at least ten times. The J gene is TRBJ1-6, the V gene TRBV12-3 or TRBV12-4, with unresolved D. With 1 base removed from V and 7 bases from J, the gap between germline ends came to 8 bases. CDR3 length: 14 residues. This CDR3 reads CASSLVGLNSPLHF. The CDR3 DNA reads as TGTGCCAGCAGTTTAGTCGGGTTGAATTCACCCCTCCACTTT.

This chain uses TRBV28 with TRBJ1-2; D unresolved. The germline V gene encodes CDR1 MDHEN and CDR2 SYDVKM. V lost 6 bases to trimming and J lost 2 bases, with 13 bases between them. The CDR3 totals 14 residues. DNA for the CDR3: TGTGCCAGCAGCGTTGTAGGGCAGAACTATGGCTACACCTTC. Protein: CASSVVGQNYGYTF.

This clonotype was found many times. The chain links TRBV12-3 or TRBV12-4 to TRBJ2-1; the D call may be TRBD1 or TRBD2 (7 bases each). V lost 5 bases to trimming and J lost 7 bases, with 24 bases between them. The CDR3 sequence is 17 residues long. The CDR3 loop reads CASSGGEGAAWSNEQFF. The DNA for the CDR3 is TGTGCCAGCAGTGGGGGGGAGGGGGCTGCGTGGTCGAATGAGCAGTTCTTC.